This T cell receptor (beta chain) derives from a study of blood T cell repertoires in COVID-19. J was trimmed by 7 bases and V by 6 bases; bases with no gene match: 7. The CDR3 has 14 amino acids. From germline, CDR1 is MDHEN and CDR2 SYDVKM. TCRdb's table, derived via immunoSEQ multiplex PCR, lists solely in-frame clones and lacks some. The table records approximately 41,000 clones, roughly four fifths of them present only once. This clone was counted once. The sequenced sample consisted of peripheral blood. V is TRBV28 and J is TRBJ1-2; 11 nucleotides align to TRBD1. The sequence was obtained from an elderly woman with acute or convalescent COVID-19. Here the CDR3 reads CASRTGQGAGGYTF. For the CDR3, the DNA is TGTGCCAGCAGAACCGGACAGGGGGCAGGTGGCTACACCTTC.